Sequencing of this TCR beta chain was carried out in a study of T cells after yellow fever vaccination. MiXCR, applied by TCRdb to the 5' RACE reads, yields one record per CDR3 protein. In the table there are 110,000 or so distinct CDR3 sequences, around 7.2% of which are singletons. Germline values: CDR1 MNHEY, CDR2 SVGAGI. This CDR3 is 15 amino acids long. The V end lost 4 bases, the J end lost 7 bases, and 14 bases lay between the germline ends. The TCR was taken from a man in his late teens or twenties who received the YFV17D yellow fever vaccine. Sequences were derived from CD4+ T cells sorted from PBMCs, sampled about 49 days after the first yellow fever vaccination. The chain has TRBV6-5 and TRBJ1-6; the D gene is possibly TRBD1 (6 bases). The CDR3 loop reads CASSSKWTVNSPLHF. Here the CDR3 DNA reads TGTGCCAGCAGTTCCAAATGGACAGTCAATTCACCCCTCCACTTT.